This T cell receptor (beta chain) was sequenced in a study of blood T cell repertoires in COVID-19. Across the study: COVID-19 samples from acute and convalescent phases originated in the United States, Italy and Spain. Sources were T cells, B-cell-depleted T cells, or PBMCs; the material itself was cDNA or gDNA.

Per the authors' pipeline: Reference gene primer amplification gave nucleated cell count estimates. Here immunoSEQ multiplex PCR was the method, and the copy in TCRdb shows in-frame clones only, minus some. V and J calls and clone size are as listed in that table; D and trimming were resolved from the DNA. The table has about 20,000 clones, roughly 90% seen once; the top ten hold 6%. Sequencing was carried out using peripheral blood. The sequence was collected from a human donor in a cohort sampled during active COVID-19.

This CDR3 is CASSWGTGGNIQYF. The DNA for the CDR3 is TGCGCCAGCAGCTGGGGGACAGGAGGGAACATTCAGTACTTC. The chain joins TRBV5-1 to TRBJ2-4; 8 nucleotides align to TRBD1. CDR3 length: 14 residues. Losses at the gene ends were 3 bases for V and 7 bases for J; bases not matched to a gene: 6. From germline, CDR1 is SGHRS and CDR2 YFSETQ.